This entry features one TCR beta chain sequence. What it binds is not known. The V end lost 4 bases, the J end lost 3 bases, and 11 bases lay between the germline ends. Germline V CDR1 and CDR2: SGHRS, YFSETQ. There are 15 residues in the CDR3. The sample comes from a study of chemoradiotherapy in HPV16-positive cancers. Findings and caveats of the study: Better recurrence-free survival went with HPV-responsive T-cell expansion in HPV16-positive patients. HPV-specific T cells were functionally defined from only a couple of HPV16-positive patients. During treatment, candidate HPV-specific clones and E7-related motifs expanded in tumor.

Only in-frame clones appear in the TCRdb table, and some are missing; sequencing was by immunoSEQ multiplex PCR. The sample shows 2,500 to 3,000 clones, around nine tenths of them seen only once. The rearrangement joins TRBV5-1 to TRBJ2-6; D not resolved. The receptor's source is a human donor with HPV-associated anogenital cancer. The source material was tumor tissue, sampled from a patient who underwent chemoradiotherapy. The CDR3 sequence is CASSGPQYGANVLTF. The CDR3 DNA follows: TGCGCCAGCAGCGGCCCGCAGTATGGGGCCAACGTCCTGACTTTC.